Here is one T cell receptor (beta chain) with its context. These data belong to a study of blood T cell repertoires in COVID-19. Study context: From T cells, B-cell-depleted T cells, or PBMCs came the material, which was cDNA or gDNA.

TCRdb's table, derived via immunoSEQ multiplex PCR, lists solely in-frame clones and lacks some. The sample carries 150,000 or so clones, about 89% recorded once. The V gene end was trimmed by 2 bases and the J gene end by 4 bases; junction bases not matched to a gene: 12. CDR1 SGHRS and CDR2 YFSETQ come from the germline V gene. The CDR3 contains 18 residues. Sequences were obtained from peripheral blood. The sequence was obtained from a man older than 75 with acute or convalescent COVID-19. The rearrangement joins TRBV5-1 to TRBJ2-5, with 12 bases that match TRBD2. The CDR3 nucleotides read TGCGCCAGCAGCTTCGGACGGACTAGCGGGGAGTTGTCAGAGACCCAGTACTTC. Its translation: CASSFGRTSGELSETQYF. The complete variable domain, with remaining parts taken from reference TRBV5-1 and TRBJ2-5, reads KAGVTQTPRYLIKTRGQQVTLSCSPISGHRSVSWYQQTPGQGLQFLFEYFSETQRNKGNFPGRFSGRQFSNSRSEMNVSTLELGDSALYLCASSFGRTSGELSETQYFGPGTRLLVL.